The 8 T cell receptor beta chains given below trace back to one sample, sequenced in a study of CD8 T cells in Susac syndrome. Random hexamers were used to reverse transcribe an amount of about 0.5 to 1 ug RNA. TCRdb re-called the immunoSEQ multiplex PCR reads through MiXCR, storing one row per CDR3 protein. The sample records approximately 79,000 distinct CDR3 sequences, 93% being singletons. Sequenced: CD8+ T cells from PBMCs. These receptors originate from a human donor with Susac syndrome.

This chain connects TRBV20-1 to TRBJ1-3, with D hard to call. Germline CDR1 DFQATT, CDR2 SNEGSKA (reference sequence). V lost 6 bases and J 1 base, leaving 13 bases between the germline ends. The CDR3 is 14 amino acids. CDR3 nucleotides: TGCAGTGCCCCGCTTCCCGGGTCTGGAAACACCATATATTTT. Protein sequence: CSAPLPGSGNTIYF.

The gene calls are TRBV7-9 and TRBJ2-3; no clear D. Germline lookup yields CDR1 SEHNR and CDR2 FQNEAQ (reference sequence). This CDR3 contains 16 residues. V lost 0 bases to trimming and J lost 3 bases, with 13 bases between them. The CDR3 region has the DNA TGTGCCAGCAGCTTAGCGGTCAGTTTAAGGACAGATACGCAGTATTTT. It translates to CASSLAVSLRTDTQYF. The complete variable domain, with remaining parts taken from reference TRBV7-9 and TRBJ2-3, reads DTGVSQNPRHKITKRGQNVTFRCDPISEHNRLYWYRQTLGQGPEFLTYFQNEAQLEKSRLLSDRFSAERPKGSFSTLEIQRTEQGDSAMYLCASSLAVSLRTDTQYFGPGTRLTVL.

The chain carries TRBV5-1 and TRBJ2-1; tentatively, D is TRBD2 (6 bases). CDR3 length: 13 amino acids. The germline V gene encodes CDR1 SGHRS and CDR2 YFSETQ. V lost 0 bases and J 7 bases, leaving 8 bases between the germline ends. This CDR3 reads CASSLAGVNEQFF. The DNA for the CDR3 is TGCGCCAGCAGCTTGGCGGGGGTTAATGAGCAGTTCTTC.

The count of this clonotype is one. The chain has TRBV4-1 and TRBJ2-6, with D unclear. Germline CDR1 MGHRA, CDR2 YSYEKL. Trimming took 4 bases from V and 1 from J, leaving 11 bases between them. There are 16 residues in the CDR3. CDR3 nucleotides: TGCGCCAGCAGCCTTGTAAGTAGATCTGGGGCCAACGTCCTGACTTTC. It codes for CASSLVSRSGANVLTF.

The count of this clonotype is one. The chain links TRBV6-5 to TRBJ2-7; the match to TRBD1 covers 8 bases. This CDR3 is 17 amino acids long. Germline trimming cut 4 bases from V and 3 bases from J; bases unmatched to any gene: 14. Germline CDR1 reads MNHEY; CDR2 reads SVGAGI. The CDR3, as DNA: TGTGCCAGCAGTTCGCTTGACCCGGGACAGGAGTTCTACGAGCAGTACTTC. Its translation: CASSSLDPGQEFYEQYF.

The V and J genes are TRBV27 and TRBJ2-7, with D perhaps matching TRBD2 (5 bases). This CDR3 comprises 15 residues. V lost 2 bases, J lost 4 bases, and 15 bases lay in between. In germline, CDR1 is MNHEY, CDR2 SMNVEV (reference sequence). This CDR3 is CASSLLWESRYEQYF. The CDR3 DNA sequence: TGTGCCAGCAGTTTACTTTGGGAGTCTAGATACGAGCAGTACTTC.

The genes are TRBV28 and TRBJ2-1; TRBD2 matches 9 bases. This CDR3 comprises 16 residues. The germline CDR1 and CDR2 sequences are MDHEN and SYDVKM. Trimming took 8 bases from V and 2 from J; bases not matched to a gene: 10. The CDR3 region is CASRATLAGTYNEQFF. The DNA for the CDR3 is TGTGCCAGCCGTGCGACCCTAGCGGGGACCTACAATGAGCAGTTCTTC.

J is TRBJ2-7 and V is TRBV7-2; no definite D call. V was shortened by 5 bases and J by 0 bases, with 11 bases between the two germline ends. The germline gives CDR1 SGHTA, CDR2 FQGNSA. The CDR3 is 14 residues long. CDR3 protein: CASSAVAFSYEQYF. In DNA, the CDR3 is TGTGCCAGCAGCGCTGTGGCCTTCTCCTACGAGCAGTACTTC.